These 3 T cell receptor beta chains share one sample of origin, sequenced in a study of neurological immune-mediated disorders. Time point reported: longitudinal time-point 3. A single record per CDR3 protein comes from TCRdb applying MiXCR to the 5' RACE reads. The sample consists of more than 95,000 distinct CDR3 sequences, 10% to 12% of them appearing once. Sequenced sample: PBMCs. The receptors derive from a female donor with HTLV-1-associated myelopathy (HAM/TSP).

V usage is TRBV11-3 and J usage is TRBJ2-6, with D possibly matching TRBD1 (5 bases). Per germline, CDR1 SGHNT and CDR2 YENEEA. The CDR3 sequence is 18 residues long. V was shortened by 1 base and J by 0 bases, with 13 bases between the two germline ends. This CDR3 is CASSLGADSNSGANVLTF. DNA of the CDR3: TGTGCCAGCAGCTTAGGAGCCGACAGTAACTCTGGGGCCAACGTCCTGACTTTC.

This clonotype appeared many times. The rearrangement uses TRBV20-1 and TRBJ2-3; D not certain. This CDR3 is 15 amino acids long. Per germline, CDR1 DFQATT and CDR2 SNEGSKA (reference sequence). Between the trimmed V and J ends, which lost 3 bases and 0 bases, there was a span of 13 bases. The CDR3, as DNA: TGCAGTGCTAGGGGGTGGGCCTCTAGCACAGATACGCAGTATTTT. Amino acid sequence: CSARGWASSTDTQYF.

This clonotype has at least ten counts. The chain links TRBV5-1 to TRBJ2-3; TRBD1 is a possible D gene (6 bases). Germline-derived CDR1 and CDR2 are SGHRS and YFSETQ. The CDR3 extends over 15 amino acids. Trimming removed 6 bases from V and 4 bases from J, with 18 bases in between. CDR3 loop: CASTQAHRDADTQYF. DNA of the CDR3: TGCGCCAGCACCCAGGCCCACAGGGACGCAGATACGCAGTATTTT.